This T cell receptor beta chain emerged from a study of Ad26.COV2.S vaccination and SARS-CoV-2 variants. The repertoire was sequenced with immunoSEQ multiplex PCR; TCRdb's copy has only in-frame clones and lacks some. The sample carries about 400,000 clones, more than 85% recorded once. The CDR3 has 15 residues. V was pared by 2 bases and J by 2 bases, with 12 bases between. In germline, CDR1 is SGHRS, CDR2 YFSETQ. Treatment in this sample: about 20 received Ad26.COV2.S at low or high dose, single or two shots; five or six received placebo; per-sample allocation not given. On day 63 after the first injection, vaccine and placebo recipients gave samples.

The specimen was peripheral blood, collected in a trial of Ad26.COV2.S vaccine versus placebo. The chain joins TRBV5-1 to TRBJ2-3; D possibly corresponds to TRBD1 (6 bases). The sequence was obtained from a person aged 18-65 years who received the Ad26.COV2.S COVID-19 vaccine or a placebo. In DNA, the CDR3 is TGCGCCAGCAGCTTAACAGGGTTTGACACAGATACGCAGTATTTT. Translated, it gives CASSLTGFDTDTQYF. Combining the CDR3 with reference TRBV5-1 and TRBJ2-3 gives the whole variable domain KAGVTQTPRYLIKTRGQQVTLSCSPISGHRSVSWYQQTPGQGLQFLFEYFSETQRNKGNFPGRFSGRQFSNSRSEMNVSTLELGDSALYLCASSLTGFDTDTQYFGPGTRLTVL.